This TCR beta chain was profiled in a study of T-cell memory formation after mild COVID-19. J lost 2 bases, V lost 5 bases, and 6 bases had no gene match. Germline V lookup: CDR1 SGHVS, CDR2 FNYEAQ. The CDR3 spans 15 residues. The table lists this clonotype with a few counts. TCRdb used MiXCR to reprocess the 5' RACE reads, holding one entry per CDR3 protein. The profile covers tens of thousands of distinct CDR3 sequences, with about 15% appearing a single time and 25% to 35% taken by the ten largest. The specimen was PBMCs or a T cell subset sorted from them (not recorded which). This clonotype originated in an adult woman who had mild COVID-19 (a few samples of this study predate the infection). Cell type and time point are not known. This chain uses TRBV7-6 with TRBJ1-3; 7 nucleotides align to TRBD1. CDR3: CASSLGTEPGNTIYF. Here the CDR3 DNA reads TGTGCCAGCAGCCTGGGGACAGAGCCTGGAAACACCATATATTTT.